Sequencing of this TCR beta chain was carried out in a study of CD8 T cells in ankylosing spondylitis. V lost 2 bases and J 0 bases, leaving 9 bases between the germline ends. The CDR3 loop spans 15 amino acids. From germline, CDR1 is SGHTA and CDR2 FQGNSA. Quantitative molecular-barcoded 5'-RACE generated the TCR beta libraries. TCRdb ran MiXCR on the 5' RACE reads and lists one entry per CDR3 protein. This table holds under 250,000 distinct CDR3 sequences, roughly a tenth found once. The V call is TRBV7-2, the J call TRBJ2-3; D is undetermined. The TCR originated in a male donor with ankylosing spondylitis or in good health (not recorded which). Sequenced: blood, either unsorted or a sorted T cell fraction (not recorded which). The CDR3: CASSLSKLSTDTQYF. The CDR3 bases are TGTGCCAGCAGCTTAAGTAAACTCAGCACAGATACGCAGTATTTT.